This passage covers 23 T cell receptor beta chains from one sample sequenced in a study of blood T cell repertoires in COVID-19. Sequencing used immunoSEQ multiplex PCR; TCRdb keeps in-frame clones, though not all of them. The sample lists 250,000 to 350,000 clones; roughly 90% were seen once. Specimen: peripheral blood. The source of these receptors is a woman aged 35 to 49 who had recovered from COVID-19.

The rearrangement links TRBV28 to TRBJ1-2; D is unresolved. Germline CDR1 and CDR2: MDHEN and SYDVKM. Trimming left V 5 bases short and J 1 base short, with 8 bases between. The CDR3 contains 13 residues. The CDR3 coding sequence is TGTGCCAGCAGTGTTCAGGTTAACTATGGCTACACCTTC. Its protein product is CASSVQVNYGYTF.

The V call is TRBV30, the J call TRBJ2-3; D might be TRBD2 (6 bases). Germline loops: CDR1 GTSNPN, CDR2 SVGIG (reference sequence). This CDR3 has 15 amino acids. V lost 3 bases and J lost 6, with 19 bases in between. The CDR3 nucleotides are TGTGCCTGGAGGCGGGACTTGGCTGGGACTGATACGCAGTATTTT. It codes for CAWRRDLAGTDTQYF. Full variable domain (outside the CDR3, taken from reference TRBV30 and TRBJ2-3): SQTIHQWPATLVQPVGSPLSLECTVEGTSNPNLYWYRQAAGRGLQLLFYSVGIGQISSEVPQNLSASRPQDRQFILSSKKLLLSDSGFYLCAWRRDLAGTDTQYFGPGTRLTVL.

The V call is TRBV7-9, the J call TRBJ2-5, with D perhaps matching TRBD2 (6 bases). Germline lookup yields CDR1 SEHNR and CDR2 FQNEAQ (reference sequence). This CDR3 comprises 10 residues. In DNA form, the CDR3 reads TGTGCGGCGGGGATGGAGACCCAGTACTTC. Translation: CAAGMETQYF.

This chain links TRBV7-6 with TRBJ2-7, with TRBD1 matching 9 bases. CDR3 length equals 16 residues. V lost 1 base, J lost 5 bases, and 9 bases stayed unmatched. Germline V gives CDR1 SGHVS, CDR2 FNYEAQ. The CDR3 coding sequence is TGTGCCAGCAGCTTAGGATATGGACAGGGGTCCGACGAGCAGTACTTC. This codes for CASSLGYGQGSDEQYF. Drawing the rest from reference TRBV7-6 and TRBJ2-7, the complete variable domain is GAGVSQSPRYKVTKRGQDVALRCDPISGHVSLYWYRQALGQGPEFLTYFNYEAQQDKSGLPNDRFSAERPEGSISTLTIQRTEQRDSAMYRCASSLGYGQGSDEQYFGPGTRLTVT.

The J gene is TRBJ2-3, the V gene TRBV19, with 15 bases identical to TRBD2. V dropped 5 bases and J dropped 8; count of bases not matched to a gene: 11. This CDR3 is 17 amino acids long. The germline V gene encodes CDR1 LNHDA and CDR2 SQIVND (reference sequence). The CDR3 DNA reads TGTGCCAGTAGTTCCCCCCCTGGACTAGCGGGGGGGGGTACGCAGTATTTT. Protein sequence: CASSSPPGLAGGGTQYF.

This chain joins TRBV19 and TRBJ2-1; 8 bases are shared with TRBD2. The ends lost 9 bases at V and 1 base at J; junction bases unmatched: 8. This CDR3 is built from 15 residues. Germline CDR1 LNHDA, CDR2 SQIVND (reference sequence). The CDR3 nucleotides are TGTGCCAGCAAACTAGCGGAAACTTCCTACAATGAGCAGTTCTTC. This translates into CASKLAETSYNEQFF. Complete variable domain (other parts from reference TRBV19 and TRBJ2-1): DGGITQSPKYLFRKEGQNVTLSCEQNLNHDAMYWYRQDPGQGLRLIYYSQIVNDFQKGDIAEGYSVSREKKESFPLTVTSAQKNPTAFYLCASKLAETSYNEQFFGPGTRLTVL.

The chain links TRBV19 to TRBJ2-2; tentative D call: TRBD1 (6 bases). The CDR3 totals 16 residues. CDR1 and CDR2 from the germline V gene are LNHDA and SQIVND (reference sequence). V dropped 6 bases and J dropped 0 bases, with 14 bases sitting between them. CDR3 amino acids: CASREKQGANTGELFF. The CDR3 DNA is TGTGCCAGTAGGGAAAAACAGGGCGCGAACACCGGGGAGCTGTTTTTT.

The V and J genes are TRBV7-9 and TRBJ2-2; 7 bases fit TRBD2. Germline CDR1 reads SEHNR; CDR2 reads FQNEAQ (reference sequence). This CDR3 contains 14 residues. Unmatched junction bases numbered 2, after V lost 3 bases and J lost 4 bases. CDR3 coding DNA: TGTGCCAGCAGCTTTCTAGCGGTCACCGGGGAGCTGTTTTTT. Its translation: CASSFLAVTGELFF.

The chain employs TRBV21-1 and TRBJ1-1; the table assigns TRBD1, which was not confirmed against the DNA. TRBV21-1 is tagged as a pseudogene. The CDR3 has 13 residues. This CDR3 reads CASEGDTDPEAFF. In DNA form, the CDR3 reads TGTGCCAGCGAGGGGGACACCGACCCTGAAGCTTTCTTT.

The sample holds a few counts of this clone. The CDR3 DNA sequence: TGTGCCAGCAGCCAAGATCAGGGCCTCAATCAGCCCCAGCATTTT. It specifies CASSQDQGLNQPQHF. The genes are TRBV4-2 and TRBJ1-5; a weak D match, TRBD1 (5 bases). V lost 0 bases and J lost 3, with 9 bases in between. The CDR3 has 15 residues. CDR1 and CDR2 from the germline V gene are LGHNA and YNFKEQ.

V is TRBV27 and J is TRBJ1-2; no clear D. Germline CDR1 reads MNHEY; CDR2 reads SMNVEV (reference sequence). The CDR3 contains 14 residues. V lost 5 bases and J 1 base, leaving 11 bases between the germline ends. The CDR3 region has the DNA TGTGCCAGCAGTCCCCCCCCCGGTAACTATGGCTACACCTTC. As protein: CASSPPPGNYGYTF.

This clone appeared once. The rearrangement uses TRBV30 and TRBJ1-2, with D maybe TRBD1 (6 bases). The CDR3 sequence is 12 residues long. Trimming shortened V by 1 base and J by 8 bases, and 11 bases separated the two germline ends. Germline loops: CDR1 GTSNPN, CDR2 SVGIG (reference sequence). The CDR3: CAWSGTVQGYTF. The CDR3 DNA sequence: TGTGCCTGGAGTGGGACAGTGCAGGGCTACACCTTC. The variable domain in full, with the rest retrieved from reference TRBV30 and TRBJ1-2, is SQTIHQWPATLVQPVGSPLSLECTVEGTSNPNLYWYRQAAGRGLQLLFYSVGIGQISSEVPQNLSASRPQDRQFILSSKKLLLSDSGFYLCAWSGTVQGYTFGSGTRLTVV.

The rearrangement links TRBV7-9 to TRBJ2-2; TRBD2 matches 12 bases. This CDR3 contains 18 residues. J lost 0 bases, V lost 1 base, and 3 bases had no gene match. Germline V lookup: CDR1 SEHNR, CDR2 FQNEAQ (reference sequence). The CDR3 reads CASSLGTSGASNTGELFF. The CDR3, as DNA: TGTGCCAGCAGCTTAGGGACTAGCGGGGCTTCGAACACCGGGGAGCTGTTTTTT.

This chain uses TRBV3-1 (or the pseudogene TRBV3-2) with TRBJ2-7; a possible D gene is TRBD1 (6 bases). The CDR3 sequence is 14 residues long. Trimming took 4 bases from V and 0 from J, leaving 10 bases between them. Germline V gene lookup returns CDR1 LGHDT and CDR2 YNNKEL (reference sequence). The CDR3 here is CASSLTGSSYEQYF. The DNA for the CDR3 is TGTGCCAGCAGCCTGACAGGAAGCTCCTACGAGCAGTACTTC.

This clone showed up just a few times. The genes are TRBV28 and TRBJ2-2; 7 bases fit TRBD2. The CDR3 covers 13 residues. Germline CDR1 is MDHEN and CDR2 is SYDVKM. Trimming removed 7 bases from V and 3 bases from J; junction bases left unmatched: 2. The CDR3 region is CASNGGYTGELFF. The DNA of the CDR3 is TGTGCCAGCAACGGGGGGTACACCGGGGAGCTGTTTTTT.

This chain uses TRBV7-9 with TRBJ2-1; D is ambiguous. This CDR3 has 12 amino acids. Trimming cost V 6 bases and J 9 bases, with 12 bases left between them. From germline, CDR1 is SEHNR and CDR2 FQNEAQ (reference sequence). CDR3 in amino acids: CASSPAITEQFF. In nucleotides, the CDR3 is TGTGCCAGCAGTCCCGCTATTACTGAGCAGTTCTTC.

V usage is TRBV3-1 (or the pseudogene TRBV3-2) and J usage is TRBJ1-2; 9 positions match TRBD1. V trimming: 3 bases; J trimming: 5 bases; junction bases outside the gene matches: 1. There are 13 residues in the CDR3. In germline, CDR1 is LGHDT, CDR2 YNNKEL (reference sequence). The CDR3 DNA sequence: TGTGCCAGCAGCCAGACAGGGGGTTATGGCTACACCTTC. Its translation is CASSQTGGYGYTF.

V and J are TRBV18 and TRBJ1-2; 12 bases align to TRBD1. CDR1 and CDR2 (germline): KGHSH, LQKENI. CDR3 length: 17 amino acids. The V gene end was trimmed by 0 bases and the J gene end by 5 bases; junction bases not matched to a gene: 7. Here the CDR3 DNA reads TGTGCCAGCTCACCACCGGTCCGGGACAGGGGGCGTTATGGCTACACCTTC. It translates to CASSPPVRDRGRYGYTF.

The chain combines TRBV12-3 or TRBV12-4 with TRBJ2-1; maybe TRBD1 (7 bases). This CDR3 comprises 11 residues. The V end was cut by 8 bases, the J end by 12 bases, with 14 bases between. As DNA, the CDR3 is TGTGCCAGCGGACCCCAGGGGGGGCAGTTCTTC. Its translation: CASGPQGGQFF.

The chain recombines TRBV27 with TRBJ1-4; 7 bases match TRBD1. The V gene end was trimmed by 3 bases and the J gene end by 10 bases; junction bases not matched to a gene: 5. CDR1 and CDR2 from the germline V gene are MNHEY and SMNVEV (reference sequence). This CDR3 comprises 13 residues. The CDR3 bases are TGTGCCAGCAGTTTCCGGACAGGTAGAAAACTGTTTTTT. Protein: CASSFRTGRKLFF.

V usage is TRBV12-3 or TRBV12-4 and J usage is TRBJ2-7, with D maybe TRBD2 (5 bases). The CDR3 sequence is 13 residues long. With 5 bases removed from V and 6 bases from J, the gap between germline ends came to 14 bases. The CDR3 DNA reads TGTGCCAGCAGTATCCCTTTGGACTCCGAGCAGTACTTC. Translating it yields CASSIPLDSEQYF.

The chain carries TRBV7-3 and TRBJ2-1, with 9 nucleotides matching TRBD2. Unmatched junction bases numbered 6, after V lost 3 bases and J lost 9 bases. The CDR3 spans 14 residues. Germline CDR1 is SGHTA and CDR2 is FQGTGA. In DNA, the CDR3 is TGTGCCAGCAGCTTTCAGCGGGAGGCCCCTGAGCAGTTCTTC. It encodes CASSFQREAPEQFF.

The rearrangement uses TRBV9 and TRBJ1-1; no firm D call. The CDR3 is made up of 13 amino acids. CDR1 is SGDLS and CDR2 is YYNGEE in the germline V gene. V was cut by 4 bases and J by 3 bases, with 10 bases left in between. The CDR3 region is CASSPRLYTEAFF. The CDR3 DNA reads TGTGCCAGCAGCCCGCGACTGTACACTGAAGCTTTCTTT.